This T cell receptor beta chain was profiled in a study of blood T cells in healthy people across ages. The CDR3 length is 15 residues. The germline gives CDR1 SSHAT, CDR2 FNYEAQ (reference sequence). Sample-barcoded 5' priming and a J-beta primer mix drove a second PCR of roughly 7 to 11 cycles. From the 5' RACE reads, TCRdb called clonotypes with MiXCR, one entry per CDR3 protein. Seen here are more than 700,000 distinct CDR3 sequences, about half observed once, and the top ten hold roughly 20%. Concerning this clonotype: The germline gene is not matched at one end of the junction; a read error may be the cause.

The clonotype was recovered from an elderly man in good health. The sequencing input was blood. The chain joins TRBV7-7 to TRBJ2-5, with 7 nucleotides matching TRBD2. The CDR3 bases are TGTGCTAGCAGCTCTTCCAGCGGGACCTACAATGAGCAGTACTTC. The encoded protein is CASSSSSGTYNEQYF.